Below are 5 T cell receptor beta chains sequenced from a single sample in a study of CD8+ T cells in alopecia areata. RNA extraction and reverse transcription yielded cDNA as sequencing template. Sequencing was performed with immunoSEQ multiplex PCR; in TCRdb, only in-frame clones are kept and a portion is missing. The sample yields approximately 150,000 clones, 55% to 65% seen once. The specimen was CD4+ T cells sorted from blood. The receptors originated from a human donor in good health.

The chain uses TRBV29-1 and TRBJ2-1; D may be TRBD1 (7 bases). Trimming removed 2 bases at V and 7 bases at J, with 18 bases between. Germline-derived CDR1 and CDR2 are SQVTM and ANQGSEA. This CDR3 has 15 amino acids. DNA of the CDR3: TGCAGCGTTGAATGGGGTTTATCAGGGGGGAATGAGCAGTTCTTC. This translates into CSVEWGLSGGNEQFF.

This chain connects TRBV29-1 to TRBJ2-3; TRBD1 matches 9 bases. V lost 7 bases, J lost 0 bases, and 11 bases stayed unmatched. In germline, CDR1 is SQVTM, CDR2 ANQGSEA. The CDR3 length is 16 residues. The CDR3 coding sequence is TGCAGCGCAACCGGGGACAGGGAAGGGAGCACAGATACGCAGTATTTT. Translation: CSATGDREGSTDTQYF.

The J gene is TRBJ2-7, the V gene TRBV5-1; maybe TRBD1 (6 bases). CDR3 size: 15 residues. Germline-derived CDR1 and CDR2 are SGHRS and YFSETQ. Trimming left V 0 bases short and J 5 bases short, with 15 bases between. Written as DNA, the CDR3 is TGCGCCAGCAGCTTGGAAGGCACAGGGCTGAACGAGCAGTACTTC. It codes for CASSLEGTGLNEQYF.

The chain employs TRBV5-1 and TRBJ2-1, with D perhaps being TRBD1 or TRBD2 (5 bases each). Trimming removed 2 bases at V and 10 bases at J, with 16 bases between. Per germline, CDR1 SGHRS and CDR2 YFSETQ. This CDR3 region has 14 residues. CDR3 residues: CASSFGTKLGEQFF. The CDR3 region has the DNA TGCGCCAGCAGCTTTGGGACGAAGCTCGGGGAGCAGTTCTTC.

The chain employs TRBV10-3 and TRBJ2-1; 12 nucleotides line up with TRBD2. The trim removed 5 bases at V and 8 bases at J, leaving 4 bases unmatched. Germline V gives CDR1 ENHRY, CDR2 SYGVKD. The CDR3 consists of 14 residues. The DNA of the CDR3 is TGTGCCATCAGTCTAGCGGGAGGGCCAGATGAGCAGTTCTTC. This sequence encodes CAISLAGGPDEQFF.